The 12 T cell receptor beta chains below all came from one sample that was sequenced in a study of beta chain features in type 1 diabetes (dated by TCRdb to 2017 to 2018). The library was generated by the immunoSEQ multiplex PCR assay. The entire amount of isolated RNA was reverse transcribed using the High Capacity cDNA Reverse Transcription Kit, so the sequenced TCRB transcripts were expressed ones. Not all clones reach the TCRdb copy of this immuneACCESS table, which keeps in-frame sequences only. Checked studies attribute under half of the gap to unresolved V genes and leave the rest unexplained. The sample data list roughly 330,000 clones, and approximately 9.9% of these were observed just once. Jointly, the top ten make up roughly 0.014% of the sample. Material for sequencing was naive CD4+ T cells from blood. The cell subset or site label corresponds to: true naive CD4+ T cells. All receptors derive from a woman aged 25 to 39 in good health.

This chain connects TRBV30 to TRBJ1-4; D remains ambiguous. This CDR3 is 13 amino acids long. In germline, CDR1 is GTSNPN, CDR2 SVGIG (reference sequence). V was clipped by 3 bases and J by 3 bases, with 8 bases between them. In DNA form, the CDR3 reads TGTGCCTGGAGCGGGGTGGCTAATGAAAAACTGTTTTTT. It is translated as CAWSGVANEKLFF.

The rearrangement joins TRBV29-1 to TRBJ2-7, with 12 bases that match TRBD2. The germline CDR1 and CDR2 sequences are SQVTM and ANQGSEA. After removal of 7 bases from V and 2 bases from J, the junction contained 6 bases not matched to a gene. This CDR3 comprises 14 residues. CDR3 protein: CSGLLAGGPYEQYF. As DNA, the CDR3 is TGCAGCGGCTTACTAGCGGGAGGCCCCTACGAGCAGTACTTC.

CDR3 loop: CAWSVAVKNIQYF. The CDR3 coding sequence is TGTGCCTGGAGTGTAGCGGTCAAAAACATTCAGTACTTC. V usage is TRBV30 and J usage is TRBJ2-4; maybe TRBD2 (5 bases). Germline assignment: CDR1 GTSNPN and CDR2 SVGIG (reference sequence). The CDR3 totals 13 residues. With 0 bases removed from V and 3 bases from J, the gap between germline ends came to 6 bases. Drawing the rest from reference TRBV30 and TRBJ2-4, the complete variable domain is SQTIHQWPATLVQPVGSPLSLECTVEGTSNPNLYWYRQAAGRGLQLLFYSVGIGQISSEVPQNLSASRPQDRQFILSSKKLLLSDSGFYLCAWSVAVKNIQYFGAGTRLSVL.

The rearrangement joins TRBV28 to TRBJ1-5, with a weak D call TRBD1 (5 bases). V lost 2 bases, J lost 1 base, and 12 bases lay in between. CDR3 length: 16 residues. Germline CDR1 reads MDHEN; CDR2 reads SYDVKM. Here the CDR3 reads CASSLDSSPSNQPQHF. CDR3 in DNA: TGTGCCAGCAGTTTAGACAGCTCACCCAGCAATCAGCCCCAGCATTTT.

This chain uses TRBV5-1 with TRBJ1-2, with TRBD1 identical over 7 bases. Germline V lookup: CDR1 SGHRS, CDR2 YFSETQ. The length of the CDR3 is 14 residues. V shed 3 bases and J 4 bases; nucleotides not matched to a gene: 6. The CDR3 region has the DNA TGCGCCAGCAGCTCTACGACAGGGACCTATGGCTACACCTTC. This gives the protein CASSSTTGTYGYTF.

This chain connects TRBV2 to TRBJ2-2; 7 bases fit TRBD1. There are 16 residues in the CDR3. Germline CDR1 and CDR2: SNHLY and FYNNEI. V trimming: 3 bases; J trimming: 1 base; junction bases outside the gene matches: 5. The DNA of the CDR3 is TGTGCCAGCAGTGATTGGGGGACAGAGAACACCGGGGAGCTGTTTTTT. The encoded protein is CASSDWGTENTGELFF. Combining the CDR3 with reference TRBV2 and TRBJ2-2 gives the whole variable domain EPEVTQTPSHQVTQMGQEVILRCVPISNHLYFYWYRQILGQKVEFLVSFYNNEISEKSEIFDDQFSVERPDGSNFTLKIRSTKLEDSAMYFCASSDWGTENTGELFFGEGSRLTVL.

The chain is built from TRBV7-2 and TRBJ2-5; no clear D. V lost 0 bases and J lost 3, with 8 bases in between. The CDR3 runs 14 residues. The germline gives CDR1 SGHTA, CDR2 FQGNSA. As DNA, the CDR3 is TGTGCCAGCAGCTTAGCTAAGACTGAAGAGACCCAGTACTTC. It encodes CASSLAKTEETQYF.

The chain couples TRBV15 to TRBJ2-7, with 10 bases that match TRBD1. With 1 base clipped from V and 7 bases from J, the junction kept 4 bases outside the gene matches. The CDR3 consists of 14 residues. The germline V gene encodes CDR1 LNHNV and CDR2 YYDKDF (reference sequence). CDR3 sequence: CATSRGQGAREQYF. The CDR3 DNA follows: TGTGCCACCAGCAGAGGACAGGGGGCTCGGGAGCAGTACTTC.

This clone occurred a few times. The V gene is TRBV2, the J gene TRBJ2-5, with TRBD1 identical over 7 bases. V was clipped by 5 bases and J by 5 bases; unmatched bases: 14. Germline assignment: CDR1 SNHLY and CDR2 FYNNEI. CDR3 length: 16 amino acids. The CDR3 bases are TGTGCCAGCAGTTACAGGGGATCCCCTCCAAGGGAGACCCAGTACTTC. Encoded protein: CASSYRGSPPRETQYF.

The rearrangement links TRBV7-9 to TRBJ1-4; D ambiguous. V gave up 3 bases and J gave up 5 bases, with 10 bases separating them. The CDR3 contains 14 residues. Germline V gives CDR1 SEHNR, CDR2 FQNEAQ (reference sequence). CDR3 region: CASSFTEINEKLFF. The CDR3 region has the DNA TGTGCCAGCAGCTTCACAGAGATAAATGAAAAACTGTTTTTT.

The chain combines TRBV6-1 with TRBJ1-1; TRBD1 is a possible D gene (5 bases). V lost 6 bases, J lost 0 bases, and 11 bases lay in between. CDR1 is MNHNS, CDR2 SASEGT, per germline. The CDR3 has 14 amino acids. The CDR3 region has the DNA TGTGCCAGCAGGGACTCGGGGGTGAACACTGAAGCTTTCTTT. Protein sequence: CASRDSGVNTEAFF.

The chain links TRBV30 to TRBJ2-7; no clear D. Germline CDR1 is GTSNPN and CDR2 is SVGIG (reference sequence). The CDR3 has 14 amino acids. Trimming took 7 bases from V and 0 from J, leaving 16 bases between them. CDR3 sequence: CAFWAPGNSYEQYF. The CDR3 DNA is TGTGCCTTCTGGGCCCCCGGAAACTCCTACGAGCAGTACTTC.